This TCR beta chain was identified during a study of regulatory T cells in long-lasting Graves disease. Broader study findings: Thyroid tissue was not sampled; only peripheral blood was.

This clonotype was counted between two and nine times. Its antigen is still unknown. This CDR3 spans 13 amino acids. Germline V gives CDR1 SGHNT, CDR2 YENEEA. V was shortened by 3 bases and J by 2 bases, with 8 bases between the two germline ends. CDR3 regions were amplified by Arm-PCR using iRepertoire HTBI primers to build TCR beta libraries. TCRdb re-called the multiplex PCR reads with MiXCR, one entry per CDR3 protein. The table has more than 450,000 distinct CDR3 sequences, about a sixth seen once. Time point of the sample: newly diagnosed GD, antithyroid drugs for less than 3 months. Extracted PBMC RNA gave rise to the TCR library. Diagnosing Graves' disease relied on the American Thyroid Association guidelines. The same sample was also used in a study of T cells in Graves' hyperthyroidism and ophthalmopathy. As that report states: The TCR CDR3 first-round RT-PCR relied on the HTBI primer set.

Specimen: peripheral blood mononuclear cells (PBMCs), collected at new diagnosis, from a patient treated with antithyroid drugs. The chain combines TRBV11-3 with TRBJ2-7; a possible D gene is TRBD2 (6 bases). This clonotype was obtained from a man in his forties with Graves disease. The CDR3: CASSFERAYEQYF. The CDR3 DNA reads TGTGCCAGCAGCTTTGAGCGGGCCTACGAGCAGTACTTC.